This TCR beta chain was recovered during a study of blood T cell repertoires in COVID-19. Overall study: T cells, B-cell-depleted T cells, or PBMCs provided the cDNA or gDNA that served as material.

V lost 6 bases to trimming and J lost 3 bases; unmatched junction nucleotides: 4. This CDR3 has 15 residues. Germline loops: CDR1 LNHDA, CDR2 SQIVND (reference sequence). Per the original methods: Amplification of reference gene primers provided the estimated nucleated cell counts. The assay was immunoSEQ multiplex PCR, and TCRdb's table has in-frame clones only and misses some. D and trimming come from the DNA, and the V and J calls and clone size come from that table. The table shows about 190,000 clones, with under 80% occurring only once. This receptor was identified in a woman aged 50 to 60 with acute or convalescent COVID-19. The J gene is TRBJ2-5, the V gene TRBV19; 13 bases line up with TRBD2. The source material was peripheral blood. The CDR3 here is CASSVGTSGKETQYF. In DNA form, the CDR3 reads TGTGCCAGTAGCGTCGGGACTAGCGGGAAAGAGACCCAGTACTTC.